The sequence of this T cell receptor (beta chain) was determined in a study of cytotoxic CD8 clonotypes in ibrutinib-treated CLL. Points from the study as a whole: Public clonotypes, an uncommon group, contracted or remained stable on treatment. Baseline clonality, above age-matched healthy donor levels, tracked circulating CD8+ T-cell counts.

The planned depth of sequencing spanned 1 in 200,000 to 1 in 1 million T cells. Using immunoSEQ multiplex PCR, the repertoire was profiled, and TCRdb retains in-frame clones only, with some absent. Here the sample spans 50,000 or so clones, approximately 87% being singletons. The CDR3 totals 14 residues. V was cut by 5 bases and J by 7 bases, with 16 bases left in between. Looked up from germline, CDR1 is MNHEY and CDR2 is SMNVEV (reference sequence). On this clone: Its antigen is undetermined.

The sequencing used PBMCs, collected after 24 months of ibrutinib treatment. This TCR was recovered from a human donor with chronic lymphocytic leukemia. V gene TRBV27 combines with J gene TRBJ2-3; D perhaps matches TRBD2 (5 bases). The CDR3 nucleotides read TGTGCCAGCAGTCCTTCCCCGACTATGAATACGCAGTATTTT. Residues: CASSPSPTMNTQYF.